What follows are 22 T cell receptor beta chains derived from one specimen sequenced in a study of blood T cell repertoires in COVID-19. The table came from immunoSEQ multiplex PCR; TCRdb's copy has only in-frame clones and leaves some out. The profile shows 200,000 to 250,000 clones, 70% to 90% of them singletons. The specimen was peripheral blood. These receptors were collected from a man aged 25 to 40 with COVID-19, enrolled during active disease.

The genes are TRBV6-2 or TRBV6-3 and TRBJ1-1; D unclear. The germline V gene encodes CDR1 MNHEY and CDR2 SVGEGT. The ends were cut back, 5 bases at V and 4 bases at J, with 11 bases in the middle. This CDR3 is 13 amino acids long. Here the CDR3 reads CASSTGLPTEAFF. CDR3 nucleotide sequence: TGTGCCAGCAGTACCGGACTGCCCACTGAAGCTTTCTTT.

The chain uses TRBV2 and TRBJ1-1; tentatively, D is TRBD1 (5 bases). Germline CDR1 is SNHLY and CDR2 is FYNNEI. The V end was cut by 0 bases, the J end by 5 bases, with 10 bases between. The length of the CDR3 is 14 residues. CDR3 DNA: TGTGCCAGCAGTGAAGCGAGGACAATGACTGAAGCTTTCTTT. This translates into CASSEARTMTEAFF.

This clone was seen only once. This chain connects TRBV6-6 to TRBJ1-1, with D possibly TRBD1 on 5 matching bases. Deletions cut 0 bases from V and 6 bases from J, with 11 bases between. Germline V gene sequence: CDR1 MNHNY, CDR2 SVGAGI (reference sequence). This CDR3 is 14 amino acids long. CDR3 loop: CASSYSGGRAEAFF. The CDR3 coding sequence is TGTGCCAGCAGTTACTCCGGGGGAAGGGCTGAAGCTTTCTTT.

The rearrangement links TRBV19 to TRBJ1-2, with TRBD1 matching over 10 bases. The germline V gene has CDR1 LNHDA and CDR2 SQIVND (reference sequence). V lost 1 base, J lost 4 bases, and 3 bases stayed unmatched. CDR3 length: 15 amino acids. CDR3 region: CASSIAWTGGYGYTF. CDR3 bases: TGTGCCAGTAGTATAGCCTGGACAGGGGGCTATGGCTACACCTTC. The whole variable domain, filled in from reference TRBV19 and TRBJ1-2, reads DGGITQSPKYLFRKEGQNVTLSCEQNLNHDAMYWYRQDPGQGLRLIYYSQIVNDFQKGDIAEGYSVSREKKESFPLTVTSAQKNPTAFYLCASSIAWTGGYGYTFGSGTRLTVV.

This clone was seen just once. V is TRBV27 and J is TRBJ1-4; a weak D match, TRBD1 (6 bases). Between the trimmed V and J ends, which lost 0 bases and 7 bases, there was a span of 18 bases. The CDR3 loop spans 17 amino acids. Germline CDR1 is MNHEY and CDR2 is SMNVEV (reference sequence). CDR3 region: CASSLSNHRAGSEKLFF. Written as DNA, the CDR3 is TGTGCCAGCAGTTTATCTAACCACAGGGCAGGGAGTGAAAAACTGTTTTTT. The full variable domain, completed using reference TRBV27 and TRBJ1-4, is EAQVTQNPRYLITVTGKKLTVTCSQNMNHEYMSWYRQDPGLGLRQIYYSMNVEVTDKGDVPEGYKVSRKEKRNFPLILESPSPNQTSLYFCASSLSNHRAGSEKLFFGSGTQLSVL.

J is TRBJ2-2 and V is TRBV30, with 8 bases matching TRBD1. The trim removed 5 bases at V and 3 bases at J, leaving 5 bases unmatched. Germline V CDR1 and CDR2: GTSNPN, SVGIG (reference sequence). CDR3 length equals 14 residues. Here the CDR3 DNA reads TGTGCCTGGGGAAGGACAGGGTACACCGGGGAGCTGTTTTTT. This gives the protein CAWGRTGYTGELFF.

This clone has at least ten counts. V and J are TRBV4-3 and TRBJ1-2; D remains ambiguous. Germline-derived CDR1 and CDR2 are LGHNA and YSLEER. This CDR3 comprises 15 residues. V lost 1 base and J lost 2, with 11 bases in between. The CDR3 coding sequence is TGCGCCAGCAGCCAAGCGAGATACGCCAACTATGGCTACACCTTC. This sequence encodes CASSQARYANYGYTF.

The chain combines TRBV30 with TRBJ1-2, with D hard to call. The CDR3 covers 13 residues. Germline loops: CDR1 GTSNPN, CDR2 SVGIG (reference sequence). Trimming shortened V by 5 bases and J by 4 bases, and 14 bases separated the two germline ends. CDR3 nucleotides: TGTGCCTGGGACCCCTTTAGTAGCTATGGCTACACCTTC. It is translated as CAWDPFSSYGYTF.

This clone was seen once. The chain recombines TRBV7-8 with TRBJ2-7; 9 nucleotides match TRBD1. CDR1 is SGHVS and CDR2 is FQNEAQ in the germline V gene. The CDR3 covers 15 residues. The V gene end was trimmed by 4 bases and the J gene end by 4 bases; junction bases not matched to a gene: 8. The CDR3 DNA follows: TGTGCCAGCAGCTCGTCGGGACAGGGACTATACGAGCAGTACTTC. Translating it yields CASSSSGQGLYEQYF.

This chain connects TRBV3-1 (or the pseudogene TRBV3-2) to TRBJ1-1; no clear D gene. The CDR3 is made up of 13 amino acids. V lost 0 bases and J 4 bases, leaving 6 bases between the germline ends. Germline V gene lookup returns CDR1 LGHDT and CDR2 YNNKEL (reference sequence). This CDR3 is CASSQDRGTEAFF. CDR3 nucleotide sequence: TGTGCCAGCAGCCAAGATCGGGGCACTGAAGCTTTCTTT.

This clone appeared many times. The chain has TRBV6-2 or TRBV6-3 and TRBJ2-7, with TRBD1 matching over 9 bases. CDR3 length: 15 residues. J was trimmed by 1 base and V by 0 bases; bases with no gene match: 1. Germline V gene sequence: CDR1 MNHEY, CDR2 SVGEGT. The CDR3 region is CASSYSGTGSYEQYF. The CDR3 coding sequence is TGTGCCAGCAGTTACTCCGGGACAGGGTCCTACGAGCAGTACTTC.

CDR3 in DNA: TGTGCCAGCAGCGTAGGGCTCGCGGGAGCCCTACATGAGCAGTTCTTC. As protein: CASSVGLAGALHEQFF. This chain uses TRBV9 with TRBJ2-1, with 7 bases identical to TRBD2. This CDR3 is built from 16 residues. V dropped 0 bases and J dropped 8; count of bases not matched to a gene: 11. CDR1 is SGDLS, CDR2 YYNGEE, per germline.

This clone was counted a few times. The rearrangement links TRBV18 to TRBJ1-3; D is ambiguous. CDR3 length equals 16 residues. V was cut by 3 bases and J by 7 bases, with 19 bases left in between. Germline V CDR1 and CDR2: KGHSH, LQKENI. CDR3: CASSPLEAPLYNTIYF. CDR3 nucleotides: TGTGCCAGCTCACCTCTAGAGGCCCCTCTCTACAACACCATATATTTT.

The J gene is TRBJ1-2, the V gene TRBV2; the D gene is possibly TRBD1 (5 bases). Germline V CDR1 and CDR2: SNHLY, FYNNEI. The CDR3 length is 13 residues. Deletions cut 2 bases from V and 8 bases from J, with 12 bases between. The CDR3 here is CASSESGQGGYTF. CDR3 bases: TGTGCCAGCAGTGAATCCGGCCAGGGAGGCTACACCTTC.

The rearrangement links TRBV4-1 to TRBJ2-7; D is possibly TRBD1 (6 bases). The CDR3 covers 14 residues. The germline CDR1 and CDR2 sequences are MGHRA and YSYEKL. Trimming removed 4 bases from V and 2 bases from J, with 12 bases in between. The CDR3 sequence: CASSLLPGAYEQYF. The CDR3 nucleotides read TGCGCCAGCAGCCTTCTACCAGGGGCCTACGAGCAGTACTTC.

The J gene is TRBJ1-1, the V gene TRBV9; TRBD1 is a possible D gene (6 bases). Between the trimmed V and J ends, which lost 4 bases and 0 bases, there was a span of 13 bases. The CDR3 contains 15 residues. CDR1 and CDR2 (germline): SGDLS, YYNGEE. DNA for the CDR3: TGTGCCAGCAGCTATCGGACAGATATGAACACTGAAGCTTTCTTT. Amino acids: CASSYRTDMNTEAFF.

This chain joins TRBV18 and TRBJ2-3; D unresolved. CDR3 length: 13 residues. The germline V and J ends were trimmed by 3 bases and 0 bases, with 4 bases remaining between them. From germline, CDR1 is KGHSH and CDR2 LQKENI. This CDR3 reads CASSPQSTDTQYF. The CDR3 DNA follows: TGTGCCAGCTCACCCCAAAGCACAGATACGCAGTATTTT.

CDR3 sequence: CASSIPRTGDTGELFF. In DNA, the CDR3 is TGTGCCAGTAGTATCCCCCGGACAGGGGACACCGGGGAGCTGTTTTTT. The chain links TRBV19 to TRBJ2-2, with TRBD1 matching over 9 bases. This CDR3 region has 16 residues. The J segment lost 3 bases and the V segment lost 3 bases, leaving 5 bases of the junction unmatched. In germline, CDR1 is LNHDA, CDR2 SQIVND (reference sequence). Drawing the rest from reference TRBV19 and TRBJ2-2, the complete variable domain is DGGITQSPKYLFRKEGQNVTLSCEQNLNHDAMYWYRQDPGQGLRLIYYSQIVNDFQKGDIAEGYSVSREKKESFPLTVTSAQKNPTAFYLCASSIPRTGDTGELFFGEGSRLTVL.

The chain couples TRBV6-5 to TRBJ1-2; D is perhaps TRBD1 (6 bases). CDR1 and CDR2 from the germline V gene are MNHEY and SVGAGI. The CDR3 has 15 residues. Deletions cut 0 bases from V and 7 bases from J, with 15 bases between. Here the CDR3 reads CASSYSDWGRAGYTF. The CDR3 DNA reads TGTGCCAGCAGTTACTCGGACTGGGGGCGCGCTGGCTACACCTTC.

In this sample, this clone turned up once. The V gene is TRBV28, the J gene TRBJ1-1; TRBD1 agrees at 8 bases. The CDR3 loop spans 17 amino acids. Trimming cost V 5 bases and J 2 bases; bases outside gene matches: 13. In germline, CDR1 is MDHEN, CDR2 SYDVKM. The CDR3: CASSLGTGGDINTEAFF. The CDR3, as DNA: TGTGCCAGCAGTCTCGGGACAGGTGGGGACATCAACACTGAAGCTTTCTTT.

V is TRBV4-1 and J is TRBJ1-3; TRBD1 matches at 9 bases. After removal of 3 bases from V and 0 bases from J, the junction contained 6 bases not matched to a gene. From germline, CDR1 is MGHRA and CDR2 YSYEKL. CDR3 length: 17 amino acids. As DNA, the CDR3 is TGCGCCAGCAGCCAGGGACAGGGACCGAGCTCTGGAAACACCATATATTTT. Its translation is CASSQGQGPSSGNTIYF.

Here the CDR3 reads CASSQVSGNEQFF. The CDR3 DNA sequence: TGTGCCAGCAGCCAAGTCTCGGGGAATGAGCAGTTCTTC. The rearrangement links TRBV14 to TRBJ2-1; maybe TRBD2 (5 bases). Trimming stripped 1 base from V and 7 bases from J, with 8 bases between. From germline, CDR1 is SGHDN and CDR2 FVKESK. The CDR3 is made up of 13 amino acids.